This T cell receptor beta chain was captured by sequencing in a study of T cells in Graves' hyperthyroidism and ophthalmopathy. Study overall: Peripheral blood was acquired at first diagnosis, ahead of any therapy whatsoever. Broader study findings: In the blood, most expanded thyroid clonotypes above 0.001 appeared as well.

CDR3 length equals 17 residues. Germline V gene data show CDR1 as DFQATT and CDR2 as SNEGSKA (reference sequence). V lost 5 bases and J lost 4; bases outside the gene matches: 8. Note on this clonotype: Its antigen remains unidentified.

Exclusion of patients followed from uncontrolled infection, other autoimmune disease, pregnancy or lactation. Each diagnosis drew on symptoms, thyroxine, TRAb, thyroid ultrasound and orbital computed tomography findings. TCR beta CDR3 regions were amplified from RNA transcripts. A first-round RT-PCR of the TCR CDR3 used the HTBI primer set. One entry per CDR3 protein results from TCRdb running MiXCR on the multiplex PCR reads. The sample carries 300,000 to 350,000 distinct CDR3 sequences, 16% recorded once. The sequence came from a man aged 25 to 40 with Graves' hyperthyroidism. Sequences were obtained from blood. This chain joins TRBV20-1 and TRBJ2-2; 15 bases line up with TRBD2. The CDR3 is CSAHGLAGGRRTGELFF. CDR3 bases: TGCAGTGCTCACGGACTAGCGGGAGGGCGACGCACCGGGGAGCTGTTTTTT.